This T cell receptor beta chain was identified in a study of Ad26.COV2.S vaccination and SARS-CoV-2 variants listed by TCRdb under 2021. Notes on the research overall: Vaccine-arm donors came from COV1001, a multicentre, randomized, double-blind, placebo-controlled phase I-IIa trial of Ad26.COV2.S in healthy adults. A total of around 32 samples were included in the TCR-sequenced set, comprising around 19 Ad26.COV2.S vaccine recipients, 5 placebo recipients and 8 SARS-CoV-2 convalescent individuals. TCRbeta repertoire sequencing was used to assess the specificity and breadth of SARS-CoV-2-reactive T cell receptors after Ad26.COV2.S vaccination. Investigators remained blinded to trial group allocation during experiments and outcome assessment. Trial participants were randomized into five groups of five, in which low-dose or high-dose Ad26.COV2.S was given once or twice, or placebo was given on both occasions. Dosing of Ad26.COV2.S was intramuscular, at either 5x10^10 or 1x10^11 viral particles, delivered as one shot or as two shots spaced 56 days apart. General study outcomes and caveats: The study was not powered to compare responses between vaccine doses or regimens. Substantial breadth of spike-specific CD8+ and CD4+ T cell responses was reported after vaccination. Non-spike TCR breadth was comparable between vaccine and placebo recipients, consistent with the vaccine containing only spike. According to the authors, total T cell responses may have been underestimated by the TCR breadth and depth analyses. Higher spike-specific TCR breadth was observed in Ad26.COV2.S recipients than in placebo recipients (P = 0.0014).

After removal of 8 bases from V and 7 bases from J, the junction retains 9 bases not matched to a gene. The CDR3 goes from the cysteine to the phenylalanine over 15 residues. Kept here is only the CDR3 DNA, which spans 45 bases and is read in frame from base 1. The germline V gene (reference sequence) provides CDR1 LNHDA and CDR2 SQIVND. The treatment or condition label here, explained by the study, means: around 19 received Ad26.COV2.S at low or high dose, single or two shots; about 5 received placebo; per-sample allocation not given. For vaccine and placebo recipients, repertoires were sequenced using samples collected on day 63 after the first injection. In Cohort 1b, about 27 adults aged 18-55 years were enrolled at a single site in Boston, USA, between 29 July and 7 August 2020. As a vaccine, Ad26.COV2.S was a replication-incompetent adenovirus type 26 vector that expressed a prefusion-stabilized SARS-CoV-2 spike protein derived from the original Wuhan strain.

TCRbeta CDR3 regions were sequenced with the immunoSEQ Assay. After extraction, genomic DNA underwent amplification by bias-controlled multiplex PCR, followed by high-throughput sequencing. Concerning the study's data processing: To quantify the absolute abundance of each unique TCRbeta CDR3 region, sequences were collapsed and filtered. Usable DNA was measured by amplifying reference genes present in all nucleated cells, and TCRbeta template counts were normalized to that usable DNA to estimate T cell fraction. Repertoire TCRs were annotated as SARS-CoV-2-specific by exact matching of V gene, CDR3 amino acid sequence and J gene to a known reactive TCR set. The reference SARS-CoV-2 TCR set was derived from MIRA and filtered for enrichment in COVID-19-positive ImmuneCODE repertoires, a step that removed public or cross-reactive TCRs. Drawing on the MIRA antigens, annotated TCRs were analysed further at the level of specific ORF or position within ORF. Depth was the summed frequency of annotated unique rearrangements, while breadth was defined as annotated unique rearrangements over total unique productive rearrangements. Group comparisons of TCR breadth used two-sided Wilcoxon rank-sum tests. Here the immuneACCESS table is served through TCRdb, limited to in-frame sequences with V and J called. Missing clones are a known gap in these copies; in checked studies unresolved V genes cover under half, and the rest lacks a known reason. D and trimming were read from the DNA, whereas the V and J calls and clone size are those reported in that table. This sample comprises a few hundred thousand clones, roughly 90% of them detected only once. The top ten clones comprise 5.5% of the sample.

On this clone itself: Its antigen remains unidentified. No base quality values were provided; no much bigger clone lies one nucleotide off.

This clonotype was sampled from a person aged 18 to 65 who received the Ad26.COV2.S COVID-19 vaccine or a placebo. Source: peripheral blood, taken in a trial of Ad26.COV2.S vaccine versus placebo. In this chain, TRBV19 is recombined with TRBJ1-6, and 9 bases in between align with TRBD1. The nucleotide sequence reads as follows: TGTGCCAGTTCCTCACAGGGGGCGAGAAATTCACCCCTCCACTTT. It is translated as CASSSQGARNSPLHF.